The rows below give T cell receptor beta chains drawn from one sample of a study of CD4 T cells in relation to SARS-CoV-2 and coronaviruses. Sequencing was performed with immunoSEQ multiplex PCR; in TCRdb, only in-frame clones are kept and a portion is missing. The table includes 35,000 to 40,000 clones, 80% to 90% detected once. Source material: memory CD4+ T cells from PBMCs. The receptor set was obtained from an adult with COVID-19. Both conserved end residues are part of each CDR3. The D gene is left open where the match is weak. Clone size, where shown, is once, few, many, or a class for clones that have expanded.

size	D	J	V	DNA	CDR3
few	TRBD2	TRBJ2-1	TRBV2	TGTGCCAGCACCCTACTAGCGGGACCCTACAATGAGCAGTTCTTC	CASTLLAGPYNEQFF
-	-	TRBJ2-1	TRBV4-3	TGCGCCAGCAGCCAAGGAGGGAATTCCTACAATGAGCAGTTCTTC	CASSQGGNSYNEQFF
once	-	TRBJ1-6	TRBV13	TGTGCCAGCAGCATAAGATACAGGGCAGCGTCGGATTCACCCCTCCACTTT	CASSIRYRAASDSPLHF
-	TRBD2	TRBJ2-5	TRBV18	TGTGCCAGCTCACCACCCACTAGCGTTGAGACCCAGTACTTC	CASSPPTSVETQYF
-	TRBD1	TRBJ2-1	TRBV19	TGTGCCAGTAGACAGGGGGGCTCCTACAATGAGCAGTTCTTC	CASRQGGSYNEQFF
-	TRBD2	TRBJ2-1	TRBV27	TGTGCCAGCAGTTCCTCCGGGACTAGGCTTGTTCTCTTC	CASSSSGTRLVLF
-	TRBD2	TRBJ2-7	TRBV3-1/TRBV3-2	TGTGCCAGCAGCGGGACCGCTAGCGGGAGGGCCGGCGAGCAGTACTTC	CASSGTASGRAGEQYF
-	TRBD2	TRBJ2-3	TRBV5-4	TGTGCCAGCAGCTCTGGCGGGAGGAGGGTCGGCACAGATACGCAGTATTTT	CASSSGGRRVGTDTQYF
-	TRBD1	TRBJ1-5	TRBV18	TGTGCCAGCTCACCGGACAGGGCCAATCAGCCCCAGCATTTT	CASSPDRANQPQHF
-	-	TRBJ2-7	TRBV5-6	TGTGCCAGCAGCTATGGTCCAGGGAACCTCCTAGGGAACGAGCAGTACTTC	CASSYGPGNLLGNEQYF
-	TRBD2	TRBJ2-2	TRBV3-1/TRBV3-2	TGTGCCAGCAGCCATCTCGGGACTAGCGGGGCAGGGGAGCTGTTTTTT	CASSHLGTSGAGELFF